This T cell receptor (beta chain) is drawn from a study of human T cells and chemical hapten exposure. Study in general: Per-sample TCR yields varied mainly from small pooled library volume differences.

On this clonotype itself: Its antigen is currently unknown.

TCRdb called the RACE reads again in MiXCR, with one record for every CDR3 protein. This sample has tens of thousands of distinct CDR3 sequences, with roughly 11% found just once. Study-level findings and limits: With patch test score, the counts of PT1 expanded TCRs showed a positive correlation.

The CDR3 spans 16 residues. Per the germline V gene, CDR1 is SGHNT and CDR2 is YENEEA. V was pared by 5 bases and J by 9 bases, with 10 bases of the junction left unmatched. Time point denoted: patch test 2, 6 weeks after DPC sensitization. Specified treatment: therapeutic diphenylcyclopropenone sensitization with weekly scalp DPC. Every donor had alopecia and was 18 to 70 years old; all were suitable for DPC. Whole blood, unfractionated, served as the material for total RNA extraction. This clonotype originated in a man aged 35 to 55 with alopecia areata. Some clones in this sample may be carry-over from other donors' samples. The starting material was whole blood, obtained in connection with sensitization to the hapten diphenylcyclopropenone (DPC). The rearrangement links TRBV11-3 to TRBJ2-1; the match to TRBD2 covers 13 bases. The CDR3 protein is CASSPRLAGGRAEQFF. CDR3 coding DNA: TGTGCCAGCAGCCCTCGACTAGCGGGAGGACGGGCTGAGCAGTTCTTC. Full variable domain (remainder filled in from reference TRBV11-3 and TRBJ2-1): EAGVVQSPRYKIIEKKQPVAFWCNPISGHNTLYWYLQNLGQGPELLIRYENEEAVDDSQLPKDRFSAERLKGVDSTLKIQPAELGDSAVYLCASSPRLAGGRAEQFFGPGTRLTVL.